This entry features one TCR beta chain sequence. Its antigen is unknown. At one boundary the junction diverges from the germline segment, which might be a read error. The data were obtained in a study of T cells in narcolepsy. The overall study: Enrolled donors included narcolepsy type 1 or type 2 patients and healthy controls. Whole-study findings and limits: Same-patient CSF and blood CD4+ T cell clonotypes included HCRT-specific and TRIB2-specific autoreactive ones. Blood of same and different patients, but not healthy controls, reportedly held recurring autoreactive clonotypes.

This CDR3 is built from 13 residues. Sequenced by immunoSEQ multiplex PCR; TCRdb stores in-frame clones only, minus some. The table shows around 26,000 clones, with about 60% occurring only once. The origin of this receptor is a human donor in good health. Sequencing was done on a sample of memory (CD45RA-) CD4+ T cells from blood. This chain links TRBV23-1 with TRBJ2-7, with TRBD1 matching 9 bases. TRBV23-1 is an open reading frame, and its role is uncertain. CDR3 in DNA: TGCGCCAGCAGACCCCGGGACAGGGTCGTAACCCAATTC. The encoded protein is CASRPRDRVVTQF.